Listed below are T cell receptor beta chains from one sample, sequenced in a study of post-analysis software for immune sequencing data. A single record per CDR3 protein comes from TCRdb applying MiXCR to the PCR reads. The sample lists about 770,000 distinct CDR3 sequences; roughly 46% were seen once. The sample taken for sequencing was blood. Receptors originate from a girl aged 5 to 17 with multiple sclerosis. The CDR3 runs from the conserved cysteine through the conserved F or W. A D gene is named only where the DNA matches it firmly. Where a row states a size, it is once, few, many or the class of an expanded clone; other rows omit it.

d_call cdr3_length clone_size j_call v_call cdr3_aa cdr3_nt
TRBD2 14 few TRBJ2-7 TRBV27 CASSQSTSGYEQYF TGTGCCAGCAGTCAATCAACTAGCGGGTACGAGCAGTACTTC
. 16 . TRBJ2-1 TRBV21-1 CASSKVPLAGGFEQFF TGTGCCAGCAGCAAAGTGCCTCTAGCGGGAGGGTTTGAGCAGTTCTTC
. 16 few TRBJ1-6 TRBV7-2 CASSRLQAELNSPLHF TGTGCCAGCAGCCGCCTCCAGGCCGAACTTAATTCACCCCTCCACTTT
. 14 . TRBJ2-3 TRBV10-2 CASSLPGDPDTQYF TGCGCCAGCAGTCTCCCGGGAGACCCAGATACGCAGTATTTT
TRBD1 14 . TRBJ2-7 TRBV10-3 CAISEGQGGYEQYF TGTGCCATCAGTGAGGGACAGGGGGGCTACGAGCAGTACTTC
. 14 . TRBJ1-2 TRBV15 CATSFEGLSYGYTF TGTGCCACCAGCTTCGAGGGGCTAAGCTATGGCTACACCTTC
TRBD2 16 . TRBJ2-7 TRBV6-6 CASTQRTSGSSYEQYF TGTGCCAGCACTCAACGGACTAGCGGGAGTTCCTACGAGCAGTACTTC
. 16 once TRBJ2-7 TRBV5-4 CASSPPTGSSYNEQYF TGTGCCAGCAGCCCCCCGACGGGGAGCTCCTACAATGAGCAGTACTTC
. 14 . TRBJ2-7 TRBV7-2 CASSLRDTFYEQYF TGTGCCAGCAGCTTACGGGACACCTTCTACGAGCAGTACTTC
TRBD2 16 few TRBJ2-7 TRBV9 CASSVGGTSGYYEQYF TGTGCCAGCAGCGTGGGGGGGACTAGCGGTTACTACGAGCAGTACTTC
. 12 . TRBJ2-7 TRBV2 CASSVMAPEQYF TGTGCCAGCAGTGTAATGGCACCCGAGCAGTACTTC
. 14 few TRBJ2-5 TRBV9 CASSVEDSSRTQYF TGTGCCAGCAGCGTAGAGGACAGTTCGCGGACCCAGTACTTC
. 14 . TRBJ1-5 TRBV6-6 CASSHRDGSQPQHF TGTGCCAGCAGTCACAGGGATGGCAGTCAGCCCCAGCATTTT
. 13 few TRBJ2-3 TRBV7-2 CASSLIRADTQYF TGTGCCAGCAGCCTAATTAGGGCAGATACGCAGTATTTT
. 14 . TRBJ2-1 TRBV9 CASSPGGELNEQFF TGTGCCAGCAGCCCAGGGGGGGAGCTGAATGAGCAGTTCTTC
. 14 . TRBJ1-2 TRBV6-5 CASSYSRERVDYTF TGTGCCAGCAGTTACTCGAGGGAAAGGGTGGACTACACCTTC